Sequencing of this T cell receptor (beta chain) was carried out in a study of blood T cell repertoires in COVID-19. On the study more broadly: There were acute and convalescent COVID-19 samples, and they came from the United States, Italy and Spain. PBMCs, B-cell-depleted T cells, or T cells were the source of the cDNA or gDNA that made up the material.

Authors' processing steps: Nucleated cell number was recorded as an estimate derived from reference gene primer amplification. Assay used: immunoSEQ multiplex PCR; TCRdb lists only in-frame clones, some missing. Clone size and the V and J calls come from that table; the DNA yielded D and trimming. The data contain a few hundred thousand clones, roughly 85% of them singletons. CDR1 and CDR2 from the germline V gene are SGHRS and YFSETQ. The CDR3 runs 16 residues. Trimming pared 5 bases from V and 4 bases from J, leaving 19 bases between. Sequenced sample: peripheral blood. The chain employs TRBV5-1 and TRBJ1-3; D is unclear. The TCR sequence derives from a human donor in a cohort sampled during active COVID-19. The CDR3 DNA is TGCGCCAGCAGGCCGGGAGTCCCTCTTCGGGGAAACACCATATATTTT. This translates into CASRPGVPLRGNTIYF. Using reference TRBV5-1 and TRBJ1-3 for the parts outside the CDR3, the full variable domain is KAGVTQTPRYLIKTRGQQVTLSCSPISGHRSVSWYQQTPGQGLQFLFEYFSETQRNKGNFPGRFSGRQFSNSRSEMNVSTLELGDSALYLCASRPGVPLRGNTIYFGEGSWLTVV.